This entry lists 12 T cell receptor beta chains sequenced from one sample in a study of blood T cell repertoires in COVID-19. Assay used: immunoSEQ multiplex PCR; TCRdb lists only in-frame clones, some missing. Counted here are some 73,000 clones, approximately 85% occurring once; the ten biggest clones make up roughly 9.6%. Sequences were obtained from peripheral blood. Receptors were obtained from a man aged 50-60 years with COVID-19, enrolled during active disease.

The rearrangement uses TRBV10-3 and TRBJ1-1; 12 bases are a match to TRBD1. The germline CDR1 and CDR2 sequences are ENHRY and SYGVKD. The trim removed 3 bases at V and 7 bases at J, leaving 9 bases unmatched. The CDR3 runs 16 residues. The CDR3 reads CAISEPGQGARNEAFF. DNA of the CDR3: TGTGCCATCAGTGAACCGGGACAGGGGGCGCGTAATGAAGCTTTCTTT.

The rearrangement joins TRBV11-2 to TRBJ2-7; 8 bases align to TRBD2. Germline V gives CDR1 SGHAT, CDR2 FQNNGV. There are 18 residues in the CDR3. V shed 2 bases and J 2 bases; nucleotides not matched to a gene: 14. This chain's CDR3 is CASSLKGRSSGLAYEQYF. CDR3 DNA sequence: TGTGCCAGCAGCTTAAAGGGTCGGTCTAGCGGGCTTGCCTACGAGCAGTACTTC. Using reference TRBV11-2 and TRBJ2-7 for the parts outside the CDR3, the full variable domain is EAGVAQSPRYKIIEKRQSVAFWCNPISGHATLYWYQQILGQGPKLLIQFQNNGVVDDSQLPKDRFSAERLKGVDSTLKIQPAKLEDSAVYLCASSLKGRSSGLAYEQYFGPGTRLTVT.

The V and J genes are TRBV28 and TRBJ1-4; D may be TRBD1 (5 bases). This CDR3 spans 16 amino acids. Germline lookup yields CDR1 MDHEN and CDR2 SYDVKM. Trimming took 7 bases from V and 4 from J, leaving 19 bases between them. CDR3: CASNPPGGVGNEKLFF. DNA for the CDR3: TGTGCCAGCAACCCCCCCGGGGGGGTTGGTAATGAAAAACTGTTTTTT.

This clone occurred once. The rearrangement uses TRBV7-9 and TRBJ1-1; 9 nucleotides align to TRBD1. Germline V CDR1 and CDR2: SEHNR, FQNEAQ (reference sequence). V was clipped by 5 bases and J by 5 bases; unmatched bases: 9. The CDR3 spans 15 residues. The CDR3 is CASSPVGQGTTEAFF. The DNA of the CDR3 is TGTGCCAGCAGCCCCGTTGGACAGGGGACAACTGAAGCTTTCTTT.

The gene calls are TRBV5-8 and TRBJ1-2, with TRBD1 as a possible D gene (6 bases). The CDR3 extends over 15 amino acids. Germline V lookup: CDR1 SGHTS, CDR2 YDEGEE. Trimming shortened V by 3 bases and J by 4 bases, and 16 bases separated the two germline ends. CDR3 DNA: TGTGCCAGCAGCTCGGATACAGGGTTGTCCTATGGCTACACCTTC. Encoded protein: CASSSDTGLSYGYTF.

Only a few counts were recorded for this clone. V and J are TRBV2 and TRBJ1-5, with D possibly TRBD1 on 5 matching bases. Germline lookup yields CDR1 SNHLY and CDR2 FYNNEI. Trimming shortened V by 7 bases and J by 0 bases, and 13 bases separated the two germline ends. The CDR3 runs to 15 residues. DNA for the CDR3: TGTGCCAGCACCATGGGGGGGAATAGCAATCAGCCCCAGCATTTT. Encoded protein: CASTMGGNSNQPQHF.

The gene calls are TRBV6-6 and TRBJ1-2, with TRBD1 identical over 8 bases. Germline V gives CDR1 MNHNY, CDR2 SVGAGI (reference sequence). The CDR3 length is 16 residues. The V gene end was trimmed by 8 bases and the J gene end by 8 bases; junction bases not matched to a gene: 19. CDR3 sequence reads: CASLFSDRAAFFGYTF. The CDR3 DNA follows: TGTGCCAGCCTTTTCTCGGACAGGGCCGCATTTTTCGGCTACACCTTC.

The V gene is TRBV7-2, the J gene TRBJ2-3; 7 bases match TRBD1. V trimming: 5 bases; J trimming: 2 bases; junction bases outside the gene matches: 7. CDR1 is SGHTA and CDR2 is FQGNSA in the germline V gene. The CDR3 length is 15 residues. In DNA form, the CDR3 reads TGTGCCAGCAGCCCAGGGGGACAGTTCACAGATACGCAGTATTTT. Translated: CASSPGGQFTDTQYF.

This chain joins TRBV2 and TRBJ1-1; D is unclear. Germline assignment: CDR1 SNHLY and CDR2 FYNNEI. The CDR3 spans 14 residues. V was cut by 6 bases and J by 4 bases, with 15 bases left in between. CDR3 bases: TGTGCCAGCAGCAGAGGAAGTGAAAGCACTGAAGCTTTCTTT. This encodes CASSRGSESTEAFF. The full variable domain, completed using reference TRBV2 and TRBJ1-1, is EPEVTQTPSHQVTQMGQEVILRCVPISNHLYFYWYRQILGQKVEFLVSFYNNEISEKSEIFDDQFSVERPDGSNFTLKIRSTKLEDSAMYFCASSRGSESTEAFFGQGTRLTVV.

The chain recombines TRBV15 with TRBJ2-5; 14 bases fit TRBD2. CDR1 is LNHNV and CDR2 is YYDKDF in the germline V gene (reference sequence). The CDR3 spans 17 residues. Losses at the gene ends were 1 base for V and 2 bases for J; bases not matched to a gene: 3. CDR3 coding DNA: TGTGCCACCAGCAGAGGGGGACTAGCGGGGGAACAAGAGACCCAGTACTTC. It encodes CATSRGGLAGEQETQYF.

This chain uses TRBV18 with TRBJ1-2, with 8 nucleotides matching TRBD1. J gave up 6 bases and V 4 bases, and 16 bases lay outside the gene matches. This CDR3 spans 17 amino acids. Germline V gives CDR1 KGHSH, CDR2 LQKENI. CDR3 loop: CASSLTGGQAPGDGYTF. Written as DNA, the CDR3 is TGTGCCAGCTCACTAACTGGGGGACAGGCTCCTGGAGATGGCTACACCTTC.

The chain couples TRBV12-3 or TRBV12-4 to TRBJ1-4; D call uncertain. The V gene lost 1 base and the J gene lost 7 bases, with 4 bases spanning the gap. This CDR3 comprises 12 residues. DNA for the CDR3: TGTGCCAGCAGTTTAGGGCCTGAAAAACTGTTTTTT. The encoded protein is CASSLGPEKLFF.